This entry describes one T cell receptor beta chain. Its cognate antigen has yet to be identified. No base quality values were provided; no much bigger clone lies one nucleotide off. The data were taken from a study of T cell responses to AZD1222 COVID-19 vaccine listed by TCRdb under 2021. With regard to the full study: AZD1222 recipients with second doses at about 4 weeks or about 12 weeks were pooled, because spike-specific TCR depth and breadth did not differ between schedules. Trial participants were enrolled by age into subgroups of 18-55, 56-69 and 70-plus years, and around 140, 26 and 57 TCR-sequenced participants, respectively, were included in these subgroups. TCR sequencing covered approximately 230 trial participants: nearly 210 given two doses of AZD1222 and 26 given two doses of MenACWY control vaccine. The study at large found these results: Participants were mostly white British, with more females than males. The authors suggested clonal diversity may have been underestimated. Reportedly, close to half of the unique spike-specific TCRs recognized epitopes lying outside the regions that are mutated in the B.1.351 and B.1.1.7 variants. Spike-specific TCR breadth and depth rose significantly after two AZD1222 doses compared with day 0 and with MenACWY recipients. Conclusions about previously exposed vaccinees are limited, since just 6 or 7 AZD1222 recipients were seropositive for SARS-CoV-2 at baseline. CD4 TCRs associated with the vaccine covered the entire spike protein, and the dominant responses were in regions 160-218 and 743-854. The 56-69-year group was small, and its depth increase did not reach significance, likely because of low power. No day 14 peak-response samples were available, so repertoires were characterized only after the peak T cell response.

The CDR3 regions of human TCRbeta chains were subjected to immunosequencing. From the authors' description of their analysis: TCRs in the repertoires were compared against a reference library of SARS-CoV-2-specific TCRs that had been generated with the MIRA antigen-specificity platform. Breadth was defined as the fraction of unique TCRs that were SARS-CoV-2-associated, and depth was defined as the fraction of total T cells that were SARS-CoV-2-associated. Using the MIRA data, every spike-specific TCR was mapped to the spike region that the TCR reacted to and assigned to either a CD4 or a CD8 class. Log10-transformed breadth and depth values were compared by one-way ANOVA with Sidak's multiple comparisons tests. Sourced from immuneACCESS, this table was stored by TCRdb with only in-frame sequences that have V and J called. A share of the clones is absent; for the studies checked, an unresolved V gene accounts for under half, and the remainder has no known explanation. D and trimming were read from the DNA, whereas the V and J calls and clone size are those reported in that table. The sample table holds 200,000 or so clones, of which 94% were seen once. Over 7.5% of the sample lies in the top ten.

From a lookup of the germline V gene, CDR1 and CDR2 are SGDLS and YYNGEE. The CDR3 measures 12 amino acids from cysteine to phenylalanine. The read is trimmed to its CDR3 DNA, 36 bases read in frame from base 1. V gives up 7 bases and J gives up 4 bases, and the segment between their germline ends measures 11 bases. Interpreted using the paper, the time point label stands for: baseline before first vaccination. Vaccinee samples were obtained from the UK trials COV001 and COV002, which included a single-blind randomized controlled phase 2/3 trial of AZD1222 (ChAdOx1 nCoV-19) in healthy adults. Trial participant PBMC samples were collected at day 0 and day 28 after the second dose for TCRbeta chain sequencing.

This specimen consisted of peripheral blood, obtained on day 0 of AZD1222 vaccination. The receptor was derived from an adult in good health. The V gene is TRBV9 and the J gene is TRBJ1-2; the D gene is unclear. CDR3 sequence: CASGDRVYGYTF. The DNA sequence reads TGTGCCAGCGGGGATCGGGTCTATGGCTACACCTTC.